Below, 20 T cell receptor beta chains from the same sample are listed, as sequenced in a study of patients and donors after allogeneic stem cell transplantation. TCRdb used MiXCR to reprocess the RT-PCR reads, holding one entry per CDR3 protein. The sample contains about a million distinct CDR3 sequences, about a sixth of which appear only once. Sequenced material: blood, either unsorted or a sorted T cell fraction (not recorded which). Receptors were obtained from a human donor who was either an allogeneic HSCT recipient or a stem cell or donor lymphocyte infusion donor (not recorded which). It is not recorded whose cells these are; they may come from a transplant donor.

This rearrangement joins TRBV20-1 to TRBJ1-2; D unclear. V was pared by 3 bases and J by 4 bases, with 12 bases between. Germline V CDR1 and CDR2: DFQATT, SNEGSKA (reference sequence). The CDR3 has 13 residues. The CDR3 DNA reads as TGCAGTGCTAGGGAGGGATCGAGCTATGGCTACACCTTC. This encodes CSAREGSSYGYTF.

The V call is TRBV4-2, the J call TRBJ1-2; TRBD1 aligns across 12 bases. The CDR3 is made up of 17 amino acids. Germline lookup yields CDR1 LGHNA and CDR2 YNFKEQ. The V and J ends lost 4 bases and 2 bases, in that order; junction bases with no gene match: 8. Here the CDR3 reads CASSLGGQGAINYGYTF. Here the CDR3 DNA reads TGTGCCAGCAGCCTGGGGGGACAGGGGGCAATAAACTATGGCTACACCTTC.

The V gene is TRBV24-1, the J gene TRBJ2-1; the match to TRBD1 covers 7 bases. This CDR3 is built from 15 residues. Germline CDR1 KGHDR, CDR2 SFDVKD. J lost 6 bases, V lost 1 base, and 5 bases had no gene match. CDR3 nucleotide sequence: TGTGCCACCAGTGATTTATCGGCAGGGGGCAATGAGCAGTTCTTC. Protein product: CATSDLSAGGNEQFF.

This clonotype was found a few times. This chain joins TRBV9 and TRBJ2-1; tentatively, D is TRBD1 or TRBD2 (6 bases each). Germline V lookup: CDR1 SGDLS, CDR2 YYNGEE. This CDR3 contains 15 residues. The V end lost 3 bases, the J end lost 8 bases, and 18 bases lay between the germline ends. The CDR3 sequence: CASSGTAPGAHEQFF. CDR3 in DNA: TGTGCCAGCAGCGGCACAGCGCCGGGGGCGCATGAGCAGTTCTTC.

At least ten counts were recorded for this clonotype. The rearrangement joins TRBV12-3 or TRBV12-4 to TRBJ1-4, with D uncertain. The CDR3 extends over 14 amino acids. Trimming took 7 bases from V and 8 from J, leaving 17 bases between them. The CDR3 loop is CASTSLKTAEKLFF. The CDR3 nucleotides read TGTGCCAGCACCTCTTTAAAGACGGCAGAAAAACTGTTTTTT.

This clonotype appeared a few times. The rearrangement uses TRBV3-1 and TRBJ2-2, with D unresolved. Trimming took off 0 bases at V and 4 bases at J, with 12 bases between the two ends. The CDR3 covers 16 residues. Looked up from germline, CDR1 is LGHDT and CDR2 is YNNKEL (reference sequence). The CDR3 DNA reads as TGTGCCAGCAGCCAAGACCGGGCCACGGGCACCGGGGAGCTGTTTTTT. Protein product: CASSQDRATGTGELFF.

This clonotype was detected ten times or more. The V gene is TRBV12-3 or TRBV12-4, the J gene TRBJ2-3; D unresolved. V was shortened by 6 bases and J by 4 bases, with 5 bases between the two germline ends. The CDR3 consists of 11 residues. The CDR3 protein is CASSRADTQYF. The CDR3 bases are TGTGCCAGCAGCCGAGCAGATACGCAGTATTTT.

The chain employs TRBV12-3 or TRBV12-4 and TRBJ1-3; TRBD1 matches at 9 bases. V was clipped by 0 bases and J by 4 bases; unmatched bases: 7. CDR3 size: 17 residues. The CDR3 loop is CASSLAGQGFAGNTIYF. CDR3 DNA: TGTGCCAGCAGTTTAGCTGGACAGGGGTTCGCCGGAAACACCATATATTTT.

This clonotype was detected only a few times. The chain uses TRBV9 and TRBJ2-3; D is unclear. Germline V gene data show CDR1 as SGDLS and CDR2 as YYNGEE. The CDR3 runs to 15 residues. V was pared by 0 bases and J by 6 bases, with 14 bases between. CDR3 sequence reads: CASSVGVIRADTQYF. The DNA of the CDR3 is TGTGCCAGCAGCGTAGGTGTCATACGGGCCGATACGCAGTATTTT.

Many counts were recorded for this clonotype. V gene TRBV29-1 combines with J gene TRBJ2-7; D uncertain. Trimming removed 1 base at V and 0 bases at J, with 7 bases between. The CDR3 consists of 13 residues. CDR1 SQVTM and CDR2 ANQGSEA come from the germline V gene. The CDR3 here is CSVEGQSSYEQYF. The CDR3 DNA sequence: TGCAGCGTTGAAGGCCAGAGCTCCTACGAGCAGTACTTC.

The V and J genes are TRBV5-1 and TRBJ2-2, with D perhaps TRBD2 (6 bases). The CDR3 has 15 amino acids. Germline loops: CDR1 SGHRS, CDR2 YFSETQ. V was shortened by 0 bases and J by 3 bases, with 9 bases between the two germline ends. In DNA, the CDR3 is TGCGCCAGCAGCTTGGGCGGGGTGCACACCGGGGAGCTGTTTTTT. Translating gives CASSLGGVHTGELFF.

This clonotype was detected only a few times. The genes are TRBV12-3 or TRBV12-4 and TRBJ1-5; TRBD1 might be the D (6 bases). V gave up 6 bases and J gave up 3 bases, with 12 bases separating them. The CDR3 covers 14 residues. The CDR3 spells CASRTDRPNQPQHF. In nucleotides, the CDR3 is TGTGCCAGCAGAACGGACAGACCCAATCAGCCCCAGCATTTT.

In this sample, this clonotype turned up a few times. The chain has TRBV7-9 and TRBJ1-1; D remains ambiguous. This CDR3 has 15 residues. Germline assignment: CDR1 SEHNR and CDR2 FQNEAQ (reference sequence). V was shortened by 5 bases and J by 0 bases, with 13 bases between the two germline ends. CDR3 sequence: CASSPHPGLNTEAFF. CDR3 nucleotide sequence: TGTGCCAGCAGCCCCCACCCGGGATTGAACACTGAAGCTTTCTTT. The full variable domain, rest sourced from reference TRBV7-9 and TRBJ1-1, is DTGVSQNPRHKITKRGQNVTFRCDPISEHNRLYWYRQTLGQGPEFLTYFQNEAQLEKSRLLSDRFSAERPKGSFSTLEIQRTEQGDSAMYLCASSPHPGLNTEAFFGQGTRLTVV.

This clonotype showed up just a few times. In DNA form, the CDR3 reads TGCGCCAGCAGCACCGGAATTTTCTACGAGCAGTACTTC. It translates to CASSTGIFYEQYF. The chain combines TRBV5-1 with TRBJ2-7, with D uncertain. Trimming left V 4 bases short and J 3 bases short, with 11 bases between. Germline CDR1 and CDR2: SGHRS and YFSETQ. The CDR3 runs 13 residues.

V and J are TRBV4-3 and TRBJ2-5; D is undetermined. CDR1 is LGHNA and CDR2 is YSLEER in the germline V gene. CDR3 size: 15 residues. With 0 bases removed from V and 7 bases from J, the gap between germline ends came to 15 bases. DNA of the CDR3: TGCGCCAGCAGCCAAGATCGGGCAGGCCTGGGGACCCAGTACTTC. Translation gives CASSQDRAGLGTQYF.

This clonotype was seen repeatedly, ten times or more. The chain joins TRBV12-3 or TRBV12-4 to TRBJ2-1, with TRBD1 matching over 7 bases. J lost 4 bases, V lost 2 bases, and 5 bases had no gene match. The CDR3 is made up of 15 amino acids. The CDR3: CASSLRDSRYNEQFF. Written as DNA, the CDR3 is TGTGCCAGCAGTTTACGGGACAGCAGGTACAATGAGCAGTTCTTC.

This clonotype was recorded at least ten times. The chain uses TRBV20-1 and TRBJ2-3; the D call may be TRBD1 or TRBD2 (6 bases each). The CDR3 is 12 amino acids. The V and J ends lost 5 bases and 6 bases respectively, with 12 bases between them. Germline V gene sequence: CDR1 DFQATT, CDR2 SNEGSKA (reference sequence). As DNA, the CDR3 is TGCAGTGCTCTGGTAGGGGGGGATACGCAGTATTTT. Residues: CSALVGGDTQYF.

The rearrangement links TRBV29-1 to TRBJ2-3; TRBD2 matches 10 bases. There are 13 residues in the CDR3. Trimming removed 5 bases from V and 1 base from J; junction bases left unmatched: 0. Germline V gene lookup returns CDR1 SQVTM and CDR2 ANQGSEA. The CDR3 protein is CSVSGRGTDTQYF. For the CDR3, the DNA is TGCAGCGTTAGCGGGAGGGGCACAGATACGCAGTATTTT.

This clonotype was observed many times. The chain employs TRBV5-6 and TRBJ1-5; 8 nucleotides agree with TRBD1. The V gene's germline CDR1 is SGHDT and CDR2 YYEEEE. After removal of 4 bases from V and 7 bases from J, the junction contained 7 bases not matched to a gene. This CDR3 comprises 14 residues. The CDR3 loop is CASSGTGSKQPQHF. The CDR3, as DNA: TGTGCCAGCAGCGGGACAGGTTCTAAGCAGCCCCAGCATTTT.

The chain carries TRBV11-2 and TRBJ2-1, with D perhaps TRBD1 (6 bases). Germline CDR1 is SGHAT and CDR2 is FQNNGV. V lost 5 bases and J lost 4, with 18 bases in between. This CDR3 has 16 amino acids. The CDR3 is CASSLAPGQIYNEQFF. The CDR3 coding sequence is TGTGCCAGCAGCCTCGCCCCGGGACAAATTTACAATGAGCAGTTCTTC.